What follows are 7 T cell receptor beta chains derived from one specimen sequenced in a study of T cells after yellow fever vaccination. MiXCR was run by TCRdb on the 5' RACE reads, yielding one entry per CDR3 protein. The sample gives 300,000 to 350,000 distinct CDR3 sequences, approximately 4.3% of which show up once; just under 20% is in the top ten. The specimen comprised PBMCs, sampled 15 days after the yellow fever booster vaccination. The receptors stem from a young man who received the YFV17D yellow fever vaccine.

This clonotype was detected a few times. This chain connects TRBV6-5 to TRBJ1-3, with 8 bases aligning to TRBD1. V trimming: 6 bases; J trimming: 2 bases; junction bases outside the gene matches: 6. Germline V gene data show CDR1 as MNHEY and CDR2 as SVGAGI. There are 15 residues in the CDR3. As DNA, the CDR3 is TGTGCCAGCAGCCGGGGGACAGGAGCTGGAAACACCATATATTTT. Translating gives CASSRGTGAGNTIYF.

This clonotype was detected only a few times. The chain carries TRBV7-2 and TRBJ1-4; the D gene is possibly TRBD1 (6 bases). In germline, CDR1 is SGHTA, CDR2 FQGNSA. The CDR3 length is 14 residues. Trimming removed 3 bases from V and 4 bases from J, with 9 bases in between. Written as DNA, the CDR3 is TGTGCCAGCAGCTTGGGGACACATAATGAAAAACTGTTTTTT. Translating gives CASSLGTHNEKLFF.

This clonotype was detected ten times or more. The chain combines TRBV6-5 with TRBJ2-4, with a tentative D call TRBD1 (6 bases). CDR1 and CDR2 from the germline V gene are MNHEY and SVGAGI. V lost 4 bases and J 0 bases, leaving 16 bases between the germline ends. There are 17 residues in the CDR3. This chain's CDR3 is CASSFLNRAGAKNIQYF. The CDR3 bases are TGTGCCAGCAGTTTTCTGAACAGGGCGGGAGCCAAAAACATTCAGTACTTC.

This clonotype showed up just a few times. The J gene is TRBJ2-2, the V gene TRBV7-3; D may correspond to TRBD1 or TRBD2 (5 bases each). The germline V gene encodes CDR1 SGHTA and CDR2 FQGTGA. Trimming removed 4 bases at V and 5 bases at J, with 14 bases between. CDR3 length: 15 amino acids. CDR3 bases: TGTGCCAGCAGCTGGGGACGGTTGGGAACCGGGGAGCTGTTTTTT. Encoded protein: CASSWGRLGTGELFF.

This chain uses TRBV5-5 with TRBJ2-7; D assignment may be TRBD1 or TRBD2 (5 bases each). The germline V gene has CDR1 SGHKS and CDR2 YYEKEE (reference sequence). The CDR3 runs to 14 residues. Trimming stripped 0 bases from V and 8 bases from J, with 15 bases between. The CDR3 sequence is CASSLGGFYLQQYF. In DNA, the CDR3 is TGTGCCAGCAGCTTGGGGGGGTTCTACCTCCAGCAGTACTTC.

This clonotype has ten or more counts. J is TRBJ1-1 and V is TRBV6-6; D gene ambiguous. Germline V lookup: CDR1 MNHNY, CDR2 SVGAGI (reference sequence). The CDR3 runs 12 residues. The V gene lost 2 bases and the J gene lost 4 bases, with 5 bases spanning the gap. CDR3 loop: CASSYTGTEAFF. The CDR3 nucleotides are TGTGCCAGCAGTTACACGGGCACTGAAGCTTTCTTT.

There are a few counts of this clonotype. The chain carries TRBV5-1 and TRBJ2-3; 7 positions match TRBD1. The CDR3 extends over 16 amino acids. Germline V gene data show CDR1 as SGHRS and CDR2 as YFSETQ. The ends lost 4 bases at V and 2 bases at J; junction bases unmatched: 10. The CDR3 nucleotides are TGCGCCAGCAGCCCGGCGAGGGGGCTCCACACAGATACGCAGTATTTT. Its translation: CASSPARGLHTDTQYF.